This T cell receptor beta chain came from a study of response to subunit inactivated influenza vaccine. Study-level points and caveats: Few new T cells, the authors suggested, are recruited by each seasonal influenza vaccination.

TCRdb re-analysed the RT-PCR reads in MiXCR, keeping a single row per CDR3 protein. The sample has some 500,000 distinct CDR3 sequences, 13% seen once. This clonotype was counted between two and nine times. The antigen remains undetermined. Germline assignment: CDR1 KGHDR and CDR2 SFDVKD. V was clipped by 3 bases and J by 1 base, with 11 bases between them. The CDR3 loop spans 15 amino acids. The V call is TRBV24-1, the J call TRBJ2-5; D is uncertain. The TCR comes from a man aged 50-59 years who received an inactivated influenza vaccine. The source material was PBMCs from blood, sampled 45 days after vaccination. CDR3 residues: CATSDTGPLQETQYF. CDR3 coding DNA: TGTGCCACCAGTGATACCGGACCCCTCCAAGAGACCCAGTACTTC.